Following are 30 T cell receptor beta chains from one sample sequenced in a study of cytomegalovirus exposure and HLA in healthy donors (dated by TCRdb to the late 2010s). Libraries were built with the immunoSEQ multiplex PCR assay. For the multiplex PCR, a mixture combining 60 forward primers for TCR Vbeta segments and 13 reverse primers for TCR Jbeta segments was used. In TCRdb, the immuneACCESS table is reduced to in-frame sequences with V and J assigned. These tables do not hold every clone; where another copy was compared, an unresolved V gene accounts for under half, and the others remain unexplained. The sample contains fewer than 60,000 clones, 55% to 65% of them found a single time. The ten largest clones represent 12% of the sample. The sample taken for sequencing was PBMCs. The source is a human donor in good health.

The V and J genes are TRBV11-3 and TRBJ2-7, with a tentative D call TRBD1 (6 bases). The CDR3 runs 14 residues. V was clipped by 4 bases and J by 0 bases, with 10 bases between them. The V gene's germline CDR1 is SGHNT and CDR2 YENEEA. For the CDR3, the DNA is TGTGCCAGCAGCTCAGGGGCGGCCTCCTACGAGCAGTACTTC. The encoded protein is CASSSGAASYEQYF.

This clone was recorded a few times. This chain uses TRBV7-9 with TRBJ1-2; 8 positions agree with TRBD1. CDR3 length: 15 amino acids. Germline V gives CDR1 SEHNR, CDR2 FQNEAQ (reference sequence). V lost 5 bases and J lost 6; bases outside the gene matches: 11. The CDR3 DNA sequence: TGTGCCAGCAGCCGCTCGGGGACAGGCCATAATGGCTACACCTTC. Encoded protein: CASSRSGTGHNGYTF.

The rearrangement links TRBV7-2 to TRBJ1-5, with 7 bases that match TRBD1. The CDR3 covers 15 residues. CDR1 and CDR2 (germline): SGHTA, FQGNSA. V shed 2 bases and J 4 bases; nucleotides not matched to a gene: 5. CDR3 loop: CASSLLRDSNQPQHF. The CDR3 nucleotides are TGTGCCAGCAGCTTACTCCGGGACAGTAATCAGCCCCAGCATTTT.

The chain combines TRBV28 with TRBJ1-3; D is perhaps TRBD1 (5 bases). Germline lookup yields CDR1 MDHEN and CDR2 SYDVKM. This CDR3 has 16 residues. Trimming took 6 bases from V and 1 from J, leaving 16 bases between them. The CDR3 loop is CASRSVLGGSGNTIYF. CDR3 nucleotides: TGTGCCAGCAGATCCGTACTCGGGGGGTCTGGAAACACCATATATTTT.

The chain recombines TRBV5-1 with TRBJ1-2, with 7 bases lining up with TRBD1. J was trimmed by 4 bases and V by 5 bases; bases with no gene match: 14. The germline gives CDR1 SGHRS, CDR2 YFSETQ. The CDR3 length is 16 residues. Here the CDR3 DNA reads TGCGCCAGCAGGCTGGGGGCTGACAGGGCTGGCTATGGCTACACCTTC. This encodes CASRLGADRAGYGYTF.

Written as DNA, the CDR3 is TGTGCCAGCGCCCACGCCAGAAGGGGGCACGGGCAGTTCTTC. This gives the protein CASAHARRGHGQFF. The chain combines TRBV7-9 with TRBJ2-1; 7 bases agree with TRBD1. V lost 8 bases and J lost 12; bases outside the gene matches: 16. The CDR3 totals 14 residues. Germline loops: CDR1 SEHNR, CDR2 FQNEAQ (reference sequence).

The chain is built from TRBV5-1 and TRBJ1-4; 7 nucleotides match TRBD1. This CDR3 has 13 amino acids. CDR1 and CDR2 from the germline V gene are SGHRS and YFSETQ. Losses at the gene ends were 10 bases for V and 5 bases for J; bases not matched to a gene: 8. CDR3 loop: CAHGPGGNEKLFF. Here the CDR3 DNA reads TGCGCCCACGGGCCAGGGGGAAATGAAAAACTGTTTTTT.

This sequence joins TRBV5-8 and TRBJ1-1; D not certain. V lost 1 base, J lost 5 bases, and 9 bases lay in between. There are 13 residues in the CDR3. Germline V gene data show CDR1 as SGHTS and CDR2 as YDEGEE. The CDR3, as DNA: TGTGCCAGCAGCTTGCCCGGGTTAACTGAAGCTTTCTTT. Translating gives CASSLPGLTEAFF.

This clone was observed a handful of times. This rearrangement joins TRBV7-9 to TRBJ1-1; D might be TRBD1 (6 bases). Trimming took off 5 bases at V and 5 bases at J, with 12 bases between the two ends. The germline CDR1 and CDR2 sequences are SEHNR and FQNEAQ (reference sequence). The CDR3 runs 13 residues. CDR3 bases: TGTGCCAGCAGCCGCTACAGGGAGACTGAAGCTTTCTTT. Protein product: CASSRYRETEAFF.

This clone appeared a few times. The J gene is TRBJ2-7, the V gene TRBV29-1; D perhaps matches TRBD1 (5 bases). CDR1 SQVTM and CDR2 ANQGSEA come from the germline V gene. CDR3 length: 13 amino acids. Trimming took 1 base from V and 3 from J, leaving 10 bases between them. In DNA form, the CDR3 reads TGCAGCGTTGAAGGGCAGGGAATCTACGAGCAGTACTTC. This codes for CSVEGQGIYEQYF.

The table lists this clone with a few counts. This rearrangement joins TRBV27 to TRBJ1-1; D is perhaps TRBD1 (6 bases). The V end lost 5 bases, the J end lost 5 bases, and 12 bases lay between the germline ends. Germline lookup yields CDR1 MNHEY and CDR2 SMNVEV (reference sequence). This CDR3 is 13 amino acids long. The chain's CDR3 is CASSITGRTEAFF. In DNA form, the CDR3 reads TGTGCCAGCAGTATAACAGGGCGTACTGAAGCTTTCTTT.

This clone showed up just once. This sequence joins TRBV30 and TRBJ1-2; TRBD1 aligns across 10 bases. This CDR3 spans 14 amino acids. The V gene end was trimmed by 0 bases and the J gene end by 6 bases; junction bases not matched to a gene: 4. Germline V gene sequence: CDR1 GTSNPN, CDR2 SVGIG (reference sequence). CDR3: CAWSVGTGDDGYTF. In DNA form, the CDR3 reads TGTGCCTGGAGTGTAGGGACAGGGGATGATGGCTACACCTTC.

The gene calls are TRBV7-2 and TRBJ2-7, with D uncertain. Per the germline V gene, CDR1 is SGHTA and CDR2 is FQGNSA. V was trimmed by 5 bases and J by 3 bases, leaving 5 bases between them. The CDR3 totals 11 residues. CDR3 in amino acids: CASSPLYEQYF. The CDR3 nucleotides are TGTGCCAGCAGCCCTCTCTACGAGCAGTACTTC.

This chain uses TRBV30 with TRBJ2-7; D might be TRBD1 (5 bases). The CDR3 runs 15 residues. The germline V gene has CDR1 GTSNPN and CDR2 SVGIG (reference sequence). V was cut by 0 bases and J by 2 bases, with 14 bases left in between. The DNA of the CDR3 is TGTGCCTGGAGTGTAATAGCAGGGTTGACCTACGAGCAGTACTTC. This sequence encodes CAWSVIAGLTYEQYF.

The J gene is TRBJ1-2, the V gene TRBV28; D gene unclear. V shed 2 bases and J shed 7 bases, with 20 bases lying between them. Germline values: CDR1 MDHEN, CDR2 SYDVKM. The CDR3 is 16 residues long. The CDR3 here is CASSLPRTLDRGGYTF. The CDR3 DNA reads as TGTGCCAGCAGTTTACCCAGAACTCTAGATAGAGGTGGCTACACCTTC.

This chain joins TRBV29-1 and TRBJ1-3, with a tentative D call TRBD1 (6 bases). The germline V gene encodes CDR1 SQVTM and CDR2 ANQGSEA. The CDR3 contains 14 residues. V was shortened by 7 bases and J by 0 bases, with 13 bases between the two germline ends. In nucleotides, the CDR3 is TGCAGCGCAGGCAAAGGGGGCTCTGGAAACACCATATATTTT. Translating it yields CSAGKGGSGNTIYF.

The CDR3 loop reads CASSVSGPRKTGELFF. CDR3 nucleotides: TGTGCCAGCAGCGTTAGCGGGCCTCGAAAGACCGGGGAGCTGTTTTTT. The chain couples TRBV9 to TRBJ2-2; 7 positions agree with TRBD2. The CDR3 spans 16 residues. CDR1 and CDR2 (germline): SGDLS, YYNGEE. Trimming took 2 bases from V and 5 from J; bases not matched to a gene: 9. The full variable domain, in which reference TRBV9 and TRBJ2-2 provide the parts outside the CDR3, is DSGVTQTPKHLITATGQRVTLRCSPRSGDLSVYWYQQSLDQGLQFLIQYYNGEERAKGNILERFSAQQFPDLHSELNLSSLELGDSALYFCASSVSGPRKTGELFFGEGSRLTVL.

The gene calls are TRBV11-2 and TRBJ2-2; D remains unclear. Germline CDR1 SGHAT, CDR2 FQNNGV. Trimming took off 1 base at V and 1 base at J, with 7 bases between the two ends. The CDR3 is made up of 15 amino acids. Here the CDR3 DNA reads TGTGCCAGCAGCTTAGGGTACAGGAACACCGGGGAGCTGTTTTTT. It specifies CASSLGYRNTGELFF. The complete variable domain, with remaining parts taken from reference TRBV11-2 and TRBJ2-2, reads EAGVAQSPRYKIIEKRQSVAFWCNPISGHATLYWYQQILGQGPKLLIQFQNNGVVDDSQLPKDRFSAERLKGVDSTLKIQPAKLEDSAVYLCASSLGYRNTGELFFGEGSRLTVL.

This rearrangement joins TRBV5-1 to TRBJ2-3; D may be TRBD1 (6 bases). The CDR3 length is 15 residues. V dropped 5 bases and J dropped 1 base, with 14 bases sitting between them. Looked up from germline, CDR1 is SGHRS and CDR2 is YFSETQ. Written as DNA, the CDR3 is TGCGCCAGCAGGGGAACAGGGTTTGGCACAGATACGCAGTATTTT. This sequence encodes CASRGTGFGTDTQYF.

The chain employs TRBV30 and TRBJ1-1, with a tentative D call TRBD1 (6 bases). This CDR3 has 13 residues. Deletions cut 0 bases from V and 11 bases from J, with 16 bases between. Germline V lookup: CDR1 GTSNPN, CDR2 SVGIG (reference sequence). The CDR3 DNA follows: TGTGCCTGGAGTGTAAAGGGGGGGGTCGTCGCTTTCTTT. It yields the protein CAWSVKGGVVAFF.

This rearrangement joins TRBV7-2 to TRBJ1-2; D possibly corresponds to TRBD1 (6 bases). CDR3 length: 16 residues. Germline lookup yields CDR1 SGHTA and CDR2 FQGNSA. V lost 1 base, J lost 2 bases, and 14 bases lay in between. CDR3 in DNA: TGTGCCAGCAGCTTAGATCCTGCAGGGGTAAACTATGGCTACACCTTC. Amino acid sequence: CASSLDPAGVNYGYTF. Full variable domain (rest looked up from reference TRBV7-2 and TRBJ1-2): GAGVSQSPSNKVTEKGKDVELRCDPISGHTALYWYRQSLGQGLEFLIYFQGNSAPDKSGLPSDRFSAERTGGSVSTLTIQRTQQEDSAVYLCASSLDPAGVNYGYTFGSGTRLTVV.

This chain connects TRBV6-1 to TRBJ1-1; possible D gene TRBD1, 6 bases. Trimming pared 10 bases from V and 1 base from J, leaving 16 bases between. Germline V gives CDR1 MNHNS, CDR2 SASEGT. CDR3 length: 14 amino acids. As DNA, the CDR3 is TGTGCCACCGGGCGCAGGGGCGCGAACACTGAAGCTTTCTTT. Residues: CATGRRGANTEAFF.

In this sample, this clone turned up a few times. The rearrangement joins TRBV28 to TRBJ1-5; 8 positions match TRBD1. Germline-derived CDR1 and CDR2 are MDHEN and SYDVKM. The CDR3 consists of 15 residues. The junction had 4 bases not matched to a gene; V was cut back by 5 bases and J by 1 base. Here the CDR3 reads CASSRDRGSNQPQHF. CDR3 in DNA: TGTGCCAGCAGTCGTGACAGGGGAAGCAATCAGCCCCAGCATTTT. Full variable domain (rest looked up from reference TRBV28 and TRBJ1-5): DVKVTQSSRYLVKRTGEKVFLECVQDMDHENMFWYRQDPGLGLRLIYFSYDVKMKEKGDIPEGYSVSREKKERFSLILESASTNQTSMYLCASSRDRGSNQPQHFGDGTRLSIL.

The V call is TRBV6-1, the J call TRBJ1-5; 7 bases are a match to TRBD1. Germline V CDR1 and CDR2: MNHNS, SASEGT. The CDR3 extends over 16 amino acids. V was pared by 6 bases and J by 1 base, with 9 bases of the junction left unmatched. The CDR3 coding sequence is TGTGCCAGCAGAGAAATGACAGGGCAGAGCAATCAGCCCCAGCATTTT. It yields the protein CASREMTGQSNQPQHF.

The chain joins TRBV6-5 to TRBJ2-1, with 9 bases lining up with TRBD2. The CDR3 runs 16 residues. Germline V lookup: CDR1 MNHEY, CDR2 SVGAGI. V lost 4 bases, J lost 4 bases, and 8 bases stayed unmatched. The chain's CDR3 is CASSSRLAAPYNEQFF. The CDR3 DNA reads TGTGCCAGCAGTTCCCGACTAGCGGCTCCGTACAATGAGCAGTTCTTC.

This clone was detected only a few times. V gene TRBV14 combines with J gene TRBJ2-6; 9 bases map to TRBD1. The germline V gene encodes CDR1 SGHDN and CDR2 FVKESK. The CDR3 extends over 16 amino acids. V trimming: 4 bases; J trimming: 2 bases; junction bases outside the gene matches: 3. CDR3 DNA: TGTGCCAGCAGCCGCCGACAGGGGGCTGGGGCCAACGTCCTGACTTTC. Translation: CASSRRQGAGANVLTF.

The genes are TRBV6-4 and TRBJ1-6, with D possibly matching TRBD1 (6 bases). V gave up 6 bases and J gave up 6 bases, with 15 bases separating them. Per the germline V gene, CDR1 is MRHNA and CDR2 is SNTAGT. The CDR3 spans 15 residues. DNA for the CDR3: TGTGCCAGCAGAAATGGACAGTACCCTAATTCACCCCTCCACTTT. Translation: CASRNGQYPNSPLHF.

V usage is TRBV10-3 and J usage is TRBJ2-3; TRBD2 might be the D (6 bases). V was pared by 4 bases and J by 0 bases, with 14 bases between. CDR1 and CDR2 (germline): ENHRY, SYGVKD. The CDR3 has 16 residues. This CDR3 reads CAISARGTTSTDTQYF. As DNA, the CDR3 is TGTGCCATCAGTGCCCGGGGGACGACTAGCACAGATACGCAGTATTTT.

The rearrangement links TRBV11-2 to TRBJ2-7, with TRBD1 as a possible D gene (6 bases). This CDR3 has 15 residues. V lost 1 base and J lost 2, with 12 bases in between. The germline V gene encodes CDR1 SGHAT and CDR2 FQNNGV. The CDR3, as DNA: TGTGCCAGCAGCTTAGCTTTCAGGGGAGCCTACGAGCAGTACTTC. As protein: CASSLAFRGAYEQYF.

V and J are TRBV5-1 and TRBJ2-2; D perhaps matches TRBD2 (5 bases). The germline V gene encodes CDR1 SGHRS and CDR2 YFSETQ. V gave up 0 bases and J gave up 7 bases, with 13 bases separating them. The CDR3 consists of 15 residues. The CDR3 nucleotides read TGCGCCAGCAGCTTGGCAGTCCAGAGCGGCGGGGAGCTGTTTTTT. Its protein product is CASSLAVQSGGELFF.